This T cell receptor beta chain derives from a study of beta chain features in type 1 diabetes. Study overall: All samples yielded 100 million to 140 million examined sorted cells. General study results and limits: More deletions and fewer insertions at VDJ junctions were seen in type 1 diabetes patients.

The sequenced template was cDNA made from the entire isolated RNA. Sequenced by immunoSEQ multiplex PCR; TCRdb stores in-frame clones only, minus some. The sample comprises 620,000 or so clones, about 16% of which are singletons, and approximately 0.087% rests with the top ten. This CDR3 contains 15 residues. With 6 bases clipped from V and 6 bases from J, the junction kept 8 bases outside the gene matches. From germline, CDR1 is ENHRY and CDR2 SYGVKD. This clone was detected only a few times. The antigen is undetermined. Sample: naive CD4+ T cells from blood. The clonotype was recovered from a man younger than 35 in good health. The V call is TRBV10-3, the J call TRBJ2-3; 11 bases align to TRBD2. In nucleotides, the CDR3 is TGTGCCATCAGGGGGACTAGCGGACCCTTGGATACGCAGTATTTT. This codes for CAIRGTSGPLDTQYF.